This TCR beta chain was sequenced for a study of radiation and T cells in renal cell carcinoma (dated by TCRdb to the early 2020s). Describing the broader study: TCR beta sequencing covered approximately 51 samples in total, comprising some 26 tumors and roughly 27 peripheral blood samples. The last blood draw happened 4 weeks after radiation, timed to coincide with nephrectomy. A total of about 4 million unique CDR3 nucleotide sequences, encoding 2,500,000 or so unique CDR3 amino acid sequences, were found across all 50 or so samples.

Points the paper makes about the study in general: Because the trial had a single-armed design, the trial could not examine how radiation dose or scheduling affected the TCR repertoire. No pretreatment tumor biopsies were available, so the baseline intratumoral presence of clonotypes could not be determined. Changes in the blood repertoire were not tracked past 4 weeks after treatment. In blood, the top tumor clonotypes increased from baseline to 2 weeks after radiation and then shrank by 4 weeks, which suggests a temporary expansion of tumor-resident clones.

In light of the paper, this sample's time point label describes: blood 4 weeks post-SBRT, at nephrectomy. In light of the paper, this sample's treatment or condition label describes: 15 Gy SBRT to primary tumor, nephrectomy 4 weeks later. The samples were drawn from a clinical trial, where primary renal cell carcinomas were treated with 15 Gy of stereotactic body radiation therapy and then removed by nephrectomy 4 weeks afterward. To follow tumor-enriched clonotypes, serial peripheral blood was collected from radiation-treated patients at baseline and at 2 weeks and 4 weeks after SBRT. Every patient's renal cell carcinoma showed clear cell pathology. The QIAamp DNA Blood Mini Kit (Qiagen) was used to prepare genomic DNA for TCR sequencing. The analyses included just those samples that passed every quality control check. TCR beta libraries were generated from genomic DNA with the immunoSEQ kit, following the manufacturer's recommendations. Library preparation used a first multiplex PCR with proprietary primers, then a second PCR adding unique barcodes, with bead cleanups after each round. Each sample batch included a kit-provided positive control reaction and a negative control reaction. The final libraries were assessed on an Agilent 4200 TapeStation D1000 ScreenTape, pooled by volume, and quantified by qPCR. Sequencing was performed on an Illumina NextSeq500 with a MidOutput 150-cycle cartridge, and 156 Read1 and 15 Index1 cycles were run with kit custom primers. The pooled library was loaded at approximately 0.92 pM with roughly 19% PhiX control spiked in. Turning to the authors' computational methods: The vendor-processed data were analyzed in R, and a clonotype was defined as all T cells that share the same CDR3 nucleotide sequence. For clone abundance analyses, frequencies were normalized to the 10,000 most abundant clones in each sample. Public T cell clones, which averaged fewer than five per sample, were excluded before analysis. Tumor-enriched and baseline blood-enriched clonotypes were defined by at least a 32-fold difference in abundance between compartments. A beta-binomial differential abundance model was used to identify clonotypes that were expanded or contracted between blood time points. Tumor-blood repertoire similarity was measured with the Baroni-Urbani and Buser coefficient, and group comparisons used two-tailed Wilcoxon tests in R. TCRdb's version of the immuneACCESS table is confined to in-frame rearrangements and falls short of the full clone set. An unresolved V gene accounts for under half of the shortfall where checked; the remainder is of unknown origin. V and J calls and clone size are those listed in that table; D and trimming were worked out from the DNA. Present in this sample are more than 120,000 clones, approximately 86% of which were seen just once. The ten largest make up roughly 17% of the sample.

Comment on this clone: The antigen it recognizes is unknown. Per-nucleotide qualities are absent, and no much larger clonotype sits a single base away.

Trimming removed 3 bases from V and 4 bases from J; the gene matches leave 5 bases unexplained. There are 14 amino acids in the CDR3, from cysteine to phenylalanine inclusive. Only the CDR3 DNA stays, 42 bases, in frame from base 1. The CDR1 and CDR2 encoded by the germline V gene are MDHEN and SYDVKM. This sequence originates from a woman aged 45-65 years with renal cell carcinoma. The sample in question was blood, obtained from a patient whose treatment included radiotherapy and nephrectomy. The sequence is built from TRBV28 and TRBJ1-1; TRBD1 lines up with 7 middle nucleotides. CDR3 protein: CASSFPGGGTEAFF. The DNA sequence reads TGTGCCAGCAGTTTCCCAGGGGGGGGCACTGAAGCTTTCTTT.